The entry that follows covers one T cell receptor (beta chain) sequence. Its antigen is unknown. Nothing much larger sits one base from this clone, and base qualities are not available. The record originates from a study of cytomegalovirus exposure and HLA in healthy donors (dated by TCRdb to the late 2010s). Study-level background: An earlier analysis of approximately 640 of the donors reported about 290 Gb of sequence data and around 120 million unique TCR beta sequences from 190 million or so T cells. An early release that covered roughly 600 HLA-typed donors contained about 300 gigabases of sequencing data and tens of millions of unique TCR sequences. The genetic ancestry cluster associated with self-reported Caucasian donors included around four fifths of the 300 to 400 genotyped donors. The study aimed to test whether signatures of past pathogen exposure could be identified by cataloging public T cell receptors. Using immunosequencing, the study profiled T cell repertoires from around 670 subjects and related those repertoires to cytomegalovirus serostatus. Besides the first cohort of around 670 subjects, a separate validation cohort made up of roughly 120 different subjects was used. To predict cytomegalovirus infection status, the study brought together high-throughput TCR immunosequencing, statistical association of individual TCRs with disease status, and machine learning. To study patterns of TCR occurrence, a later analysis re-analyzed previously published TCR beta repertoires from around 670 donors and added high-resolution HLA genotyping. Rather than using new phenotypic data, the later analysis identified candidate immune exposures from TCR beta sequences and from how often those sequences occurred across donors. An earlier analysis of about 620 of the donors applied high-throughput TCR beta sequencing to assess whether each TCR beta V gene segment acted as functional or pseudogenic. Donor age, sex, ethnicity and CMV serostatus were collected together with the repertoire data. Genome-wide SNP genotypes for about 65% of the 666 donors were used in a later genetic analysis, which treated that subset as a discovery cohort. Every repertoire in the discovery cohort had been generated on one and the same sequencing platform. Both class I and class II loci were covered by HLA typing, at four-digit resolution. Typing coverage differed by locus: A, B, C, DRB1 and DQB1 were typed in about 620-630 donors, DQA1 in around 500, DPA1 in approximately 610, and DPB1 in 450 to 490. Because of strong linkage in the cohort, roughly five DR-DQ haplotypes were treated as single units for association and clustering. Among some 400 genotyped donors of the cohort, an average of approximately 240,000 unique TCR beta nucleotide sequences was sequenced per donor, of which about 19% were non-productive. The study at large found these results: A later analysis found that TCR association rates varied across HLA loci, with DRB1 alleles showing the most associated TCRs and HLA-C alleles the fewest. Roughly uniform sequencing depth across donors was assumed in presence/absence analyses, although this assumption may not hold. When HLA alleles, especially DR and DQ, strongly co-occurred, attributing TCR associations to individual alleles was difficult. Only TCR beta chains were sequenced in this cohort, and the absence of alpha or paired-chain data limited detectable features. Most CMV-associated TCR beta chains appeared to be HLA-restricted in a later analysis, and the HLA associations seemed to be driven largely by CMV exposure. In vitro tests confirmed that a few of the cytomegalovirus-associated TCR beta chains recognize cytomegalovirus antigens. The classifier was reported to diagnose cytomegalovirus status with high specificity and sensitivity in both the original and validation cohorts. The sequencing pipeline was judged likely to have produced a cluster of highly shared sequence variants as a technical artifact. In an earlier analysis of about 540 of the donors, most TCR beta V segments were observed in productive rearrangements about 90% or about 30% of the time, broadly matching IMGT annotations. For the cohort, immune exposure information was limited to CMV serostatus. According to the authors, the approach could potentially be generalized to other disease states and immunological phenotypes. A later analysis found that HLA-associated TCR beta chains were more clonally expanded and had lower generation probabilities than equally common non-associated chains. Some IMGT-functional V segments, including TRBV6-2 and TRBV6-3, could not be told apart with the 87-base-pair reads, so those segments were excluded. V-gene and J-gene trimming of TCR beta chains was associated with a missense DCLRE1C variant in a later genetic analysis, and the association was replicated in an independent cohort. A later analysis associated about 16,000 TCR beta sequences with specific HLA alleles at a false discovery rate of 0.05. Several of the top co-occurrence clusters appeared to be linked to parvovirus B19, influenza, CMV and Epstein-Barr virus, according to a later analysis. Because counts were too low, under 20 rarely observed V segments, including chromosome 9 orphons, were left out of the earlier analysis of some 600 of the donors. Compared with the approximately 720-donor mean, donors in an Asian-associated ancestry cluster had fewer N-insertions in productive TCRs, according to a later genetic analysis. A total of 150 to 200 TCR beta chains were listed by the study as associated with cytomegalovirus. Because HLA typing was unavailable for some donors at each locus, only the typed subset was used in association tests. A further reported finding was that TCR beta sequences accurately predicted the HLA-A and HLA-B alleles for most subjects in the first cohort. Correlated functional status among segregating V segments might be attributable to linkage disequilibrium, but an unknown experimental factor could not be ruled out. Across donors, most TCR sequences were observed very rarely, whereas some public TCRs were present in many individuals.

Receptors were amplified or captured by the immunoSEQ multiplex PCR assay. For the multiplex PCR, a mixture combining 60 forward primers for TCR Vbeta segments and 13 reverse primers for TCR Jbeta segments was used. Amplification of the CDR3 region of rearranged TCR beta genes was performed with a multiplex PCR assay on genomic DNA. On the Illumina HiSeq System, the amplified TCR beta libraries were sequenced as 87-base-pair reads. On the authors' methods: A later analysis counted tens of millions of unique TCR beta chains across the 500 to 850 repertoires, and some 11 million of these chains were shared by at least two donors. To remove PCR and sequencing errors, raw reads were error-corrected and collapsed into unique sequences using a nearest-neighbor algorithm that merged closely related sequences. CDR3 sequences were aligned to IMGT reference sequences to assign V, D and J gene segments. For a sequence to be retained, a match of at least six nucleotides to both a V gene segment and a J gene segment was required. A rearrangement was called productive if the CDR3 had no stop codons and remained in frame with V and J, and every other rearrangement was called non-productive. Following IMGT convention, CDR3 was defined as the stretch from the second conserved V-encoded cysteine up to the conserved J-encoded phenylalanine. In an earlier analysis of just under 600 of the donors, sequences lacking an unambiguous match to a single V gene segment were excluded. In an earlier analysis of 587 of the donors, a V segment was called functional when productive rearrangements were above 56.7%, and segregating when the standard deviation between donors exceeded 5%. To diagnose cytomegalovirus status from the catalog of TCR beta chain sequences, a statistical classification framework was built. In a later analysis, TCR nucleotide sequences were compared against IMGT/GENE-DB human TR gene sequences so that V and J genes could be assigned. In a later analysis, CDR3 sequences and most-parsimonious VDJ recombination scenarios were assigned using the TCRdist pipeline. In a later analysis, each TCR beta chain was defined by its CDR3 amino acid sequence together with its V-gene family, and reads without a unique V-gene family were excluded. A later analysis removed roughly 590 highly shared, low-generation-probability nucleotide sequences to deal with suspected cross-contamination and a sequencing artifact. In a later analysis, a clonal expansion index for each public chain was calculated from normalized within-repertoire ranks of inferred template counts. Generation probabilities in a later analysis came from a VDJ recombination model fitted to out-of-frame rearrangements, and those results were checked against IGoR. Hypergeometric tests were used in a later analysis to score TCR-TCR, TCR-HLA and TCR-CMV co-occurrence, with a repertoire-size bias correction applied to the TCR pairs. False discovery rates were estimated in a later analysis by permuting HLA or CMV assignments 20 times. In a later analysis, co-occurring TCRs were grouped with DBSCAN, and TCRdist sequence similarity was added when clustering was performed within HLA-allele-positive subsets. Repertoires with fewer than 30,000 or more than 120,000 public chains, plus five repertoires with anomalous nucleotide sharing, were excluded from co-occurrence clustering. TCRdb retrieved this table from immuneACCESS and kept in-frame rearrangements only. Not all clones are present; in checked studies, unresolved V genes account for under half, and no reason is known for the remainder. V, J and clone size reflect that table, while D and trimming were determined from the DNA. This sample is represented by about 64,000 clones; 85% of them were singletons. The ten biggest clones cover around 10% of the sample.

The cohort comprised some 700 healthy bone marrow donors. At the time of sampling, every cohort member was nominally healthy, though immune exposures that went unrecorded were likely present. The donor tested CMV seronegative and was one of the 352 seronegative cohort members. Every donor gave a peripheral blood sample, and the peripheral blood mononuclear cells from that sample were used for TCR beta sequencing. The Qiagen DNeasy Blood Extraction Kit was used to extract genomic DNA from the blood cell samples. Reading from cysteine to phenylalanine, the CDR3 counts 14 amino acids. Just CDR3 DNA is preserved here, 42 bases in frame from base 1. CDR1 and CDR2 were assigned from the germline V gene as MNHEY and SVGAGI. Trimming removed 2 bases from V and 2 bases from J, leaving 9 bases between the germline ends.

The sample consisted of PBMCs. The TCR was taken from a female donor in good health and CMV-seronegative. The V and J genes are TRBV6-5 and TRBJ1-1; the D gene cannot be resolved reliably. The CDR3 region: CASSYRGINTEAFF. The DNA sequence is TGTGCCAGCAGTTACCGGGGAATAAACACTGAAGCTTTCTTT.